These T cell receptor beta chains were read from a single sample in a study of blood T cell repertoires in COVID-19. Data came from immunoSEQ multiplex PCR; TCRdb stores just in-frame clones and leaves some out. The sample contains tens of thousands of clones, about 90% of which appear only once. Sequenced input: peripheral blood. All receptors derive from a woman in her seventies with acute or convalescent COVID-19. Each CDR3 is given with its conserved first and last residue. Fields, in order: D gene, clone size, V gene, J gene, CDR3 protein, CDR3 DNA. A D gene is named only where the DNA matches it firmly. A clone size is listed for some rows: how often the clone was seen (once, few, many), or a class if it is expanded.

D: -; size: once; V: TRBV9; J: TRBJ2-2; CDR3: CASSETTGELFF; DNA: TGTGCCAGCAGCGAGACTACCGGGGAGCTGTTTTTT
D: -; size: -; V: TRBV3-1/TRBV3-2; J: TRBJ1-1; CDR3: CASSRVTGFTEAFF; DNA: TGTGCCAGCAGCCGCGTGACAGGTTTCACTGAAGCTTTCTTT
D: -; size: -; V: TRBV3-1/TRBV3-2; J: TRBJ2-5; CDR3: CASSQEGRGGETQYF; DNA: TGTGCCAGCAGCCAAGAGGGGAGGGGGGGTGAGACCCAGTACTTC
D: -; size: once; V: TRBV11-2; J: TRBJ1-1; CDR3: CASSLTSTEAFF; DNA: TGTGCCAGCAGCTTAACGAGCACTGAAGCTTTCTTT
D: -; size: -; V: TRBV3-1/TRBV3-2; J: TRBJ2-3; CDR3: CASTLSSTDTQYF; DNA: TGTGCCAGCACCCTTAGTTCCACAGATACGCAGTATTTT
D: TRBD1; size: -; V: TRBV5-6; J: TRBJ1-5; CDR3: CASSSGGTGKQPQHF; DNA: TGTGCCAGCAGCTCGGGCGGGACAGGGAAACAGCCCCAGCATTTT
D: -; size: -; V: TRBV7-2; J: TRBJ1-3; CDR3: CASSSFSGNTIYF; DNA: TGTGCCAGCAGCTCCTTCTCTGGAAACACCATATATTTT
D: TRBD1; size: -; V: TRBV29-1; J: TRBJ1-2; CDR3: CSASTGKGVDGYTF; DNA: TGCAGCGCTTCGACAGGGAAAGGGGTTGATGGCTACACCTTC
D: -; size: once; V: TRBV27; J: TRBJ1-1; CDR3: CASSTNRNTEAFF; DNA: TGTGCCAGCAGTACAAACAGGAACACTGAAGCTTTCTTT
D: TRBD2; size: -; V: TRBV2; J: TRBJ2-1; CDR3: CASSGAGGTYNEQFF; DNA: TGTGCCAGCAGTGGAGCGGGGGGGACCTACAATGAGCAGTTCTTC
D: -; size: -; V: TRBV5-1; J: TRBJ1-3; CDR3: CASSLESLSGNTIYF; DNA: TGCGCCAGCAGCTTGGAAAGCCTCTCTGGAAACACCATATATTTT
D: -; size: -; V: TRBV4-3; J: TRBJ2-3; CDR3: CASSRGQLDTQYF; DNA: TGCGCCAGCAGCCGCGGACAGCTAGATACGCAGTATTTT
D: -; size: -; V: TRBV11-3; J: TRBJ1-1; CDR3: CASRLSGGAEAFF; DNA: TGTGCCAGCAGGCTCAGTGGGGGGGCTGAAGCTTTCTTT
D: TRBD1; size: -; V: TRBV6-5; J: TRBJ2-3; CDR3: CASSYSTGTEYF; DNA: TGTGCCAGCAGTTACTCAACCGGGACAGAGTATTTT
D: -; size: -; V: TRBV6-6; J: TRBJ1-4; CDR3: CASSPTGATNEKLFF; DNA: TGTGCCAGCAGTCCGACAGGAGCAACTAATGAAAAACTGTTTTTT
D: -; size: -; V: TRBV7-2; J: TRBJ2-2; CDR3: CASSLGAGTGELFF; DNA: TGTGCCAGCAGCTTAGGCGCGGGCACCGGGGAGCTGTTTTTT
D: -; size: few; V: TRBV11-2; J: TRBJ1-3; CDR3: CASSLGPPRGTSGNTIYF; DNA: TGTGCCAGCAGCTTAGGCCCTCCAAGGGGGACCTCTGGAAACACCATATATTTT
D: -; size: -; V: TRBV27; J: TRBJ2-2; CDR3: CASSFGDARRTGTGELFF; DNA: TGTGCCAGCAGTTTTGGAGACGCCCGCAGGACTGGCACCGGGGAGCTGTTTTTT
D: TRBD2; size: -; V: TRBV7-6; J: TRBJ2-1; CDR3: CASSSTGTSGSYNEQFF; DNA: TGTGCCAGCAGCTCAACCGGGACTAGCGGATCCTACAATGAGCAGTTCTTC
D: -; size: -; V: TRBV3-1/TRBV3-2; J: TRBJ1-5; CDR3: CASSHSRGGNQPQHF; DNA: TGTGCCAGCAGCCATAGCAGGGGAGGCAATCAGCCCCAGCATTTT
D: TRBD1; size: few; V: TRBV6-2/TRBV6-3; J: TRBJ1-1; CDR3: CASSSRTGGGTEAFF; DNA: TGTGCCAGCAGTTCGCGGACAGGGGGCGGCACTGAAGCTTTCTTT
D: -; size: -; V: TRBV7-2; J: TRBJ1-2; CDR3: CASSLDVSESYGYTF; DNA: TGTGCCAGCAGCTTAGACGTGTCTGAGAGCTATGGCTACACCTTC
D: TRBD1; size: -; V: TRBV28; J: TRBJ1-5; CDR3: CASRLGGQGVWQPQHF; DNA: TGTGCCAGCAGACTAGGGGGACAGGGAGTTTGGCAGCCCCAGCATTTT
D: -; size: -; V: TRBV29-1; J: TRBJ1-5; CDR3: CSVELLRSNQPQHF; DNA: TGCAGCGTTGAACTCCTCAGGAGCAATCAGCCCCAGCATTTT
D: TRBD2; size: -; V: TRBV9; J: TRBJ2-3; CDR3: CASSVRAGGFASTDTQYF; DNA: TGTGCCAGCAGCGTAAGAGCGGGAGGTTTCGCTAGCACAGATACGCAGTATTTT
D: TRBD2; size: -; V: TRBV20-1; J: TRBJ2-1; CDR3: CSASGLAKEQFF; DNA: TGCAGTGCTAGTGGACTAGCTAAAGAGCAGTTCTTC
D: TRBD1; size: few; V: TRBV19; J: TRBJ1-5; CDR3: CASSILGTGNQPQHF; DNA: TGTGCCAGTAGTATCCTCGGGACAGGCAATCAGCCCCAGCATTTT
D: -; size: -; V: TRBV6-5; J: TRBJ1-3; CDR3: CASSTTAGNTIYF; DNA: TGTGCCAGCAGTACGACAGCCGGAAACACCATATATTTT
D: -; size: -; V: TRBV19; J: TRBJ2-4; CDR3: CASTPTRGVQGRAKNIQYF; DNA: TGTGCCAGTACCCCAACGAGGGGGGTACAGGGGAGAGCCAAAAACATTCAGTACTTC
D: TRBD1; size: -; V: TRBV5-1; J: TRBJ1-2; CDR3: CASSSGVGQGSNGYTF; DNA: TGCGCCAGCAGCTCCGGCGTTGGACAGGGTTCAAATGGCTACACCTTC
D: -; size: -; V: TRBV19; J: TRBJ2-2; CDR3: CASRQEPNTGELFF; DNA: TGTGCCAGCAGACAGGAGCCGAACACCGGGGAGCTGTTTTTT
D: TRBD2; size: -; V: TRBV19; J: TRBJ2-3; CDR3: CASSIVAGGLTDTQYF; DNA: TGTGCCAGTAGTATTGTGGCGGGAGGCCTCACAGATACGCAGTATTTT
D: -; size: -; V: TRBV11-2; J: TRBJ1-1; CDR3: CASSPRTGAFF; DNA: TGTGCCAGCAGCCCCCGGACTGGAGCTTTCTTT
D: TRBD1; size: -; V: TRBV10-3; J: TRBJ2-3; CDR3: CAISDRQGGPTDTQYF; DNA: TGTGCCATCAGTGACCGACAGGGGGGCCCCACAGATACGCAGTATTTT
D: TRBD2; size: -; V: TRBV5-1; J: TRBJ2-3; CDR3: CASSLGLAGTDTQYF; DNA: TGCGCCAGCAGCTTGGGACTAGCGGGCACAGATACGCAGTATTTT
D: TRBD1; size: -; V: TRBV29-1; J: TRBJ1-4; CDR3: CSGSGQGEKEKLFF; DNA: TGCAGCGGATCCGGACAGGGAGAGAAGGAAAAACTGTTTTTT
D: TRBD1; size: -; V: TRBV30; J: TRBJ1-2; CDR3: CAWSVGQGFGYTF; DNA: TGTGCCTGGAGTGTCGGACAGGGCTTCGGCTACACCTTC
D: -; size: -; V: TRBV4-3; J: TRBJ2-3; CDR3: CASRDAGSRDTQYF; DNA: TGCGCCAGCAGGGATGCAGGTTCAAGGGATACGCAGTATTTT
D: TRBD1; size: -; V: TRBV6-2/TRBV6-3; J: TRBJ1-1; CDR3: CASSLRQGTEAFF; DNA: TGTGCCAGCAGTCTCCGACAGGGCACTGAAGCTTTCTTT
D: -; size: once; V: TRBV29-1; J: TRBJ1-2; CDR3: CSVEGPGASVYGYTF; DNA: TGCAGCGTTGAAGGGCCAGGCGCTTCCGTCTATGGCTACACCTTC
D: -; size: -; V: TRBV6-6; J: TRBJ2-3; CDR3: CASSRTMGGSSTDTQYF; DNA: TGTGCCAGCAGTCGCACCATGGGCGGGTCTAGCACAGATACGCAGTATTTT
D: -; size: -; V: TRBV4-1; J: TRBJ1-3; CDR3: CASSPGSNSGNTIYF; DNA: TGCGCCAGCAGCCCAGGCTCCAACTCTGGAAACACCATATATTTT
D: -; size: -; V: TRBV7-9; J: TRBJ1-3; CDR3: CASSLVLLTGNTIYF; DNA: TGTGCCAGCAGCTTAGTACTGCTCACTGGAAACACCATATATTTT
D: -; size: -; V: TRBV5-1; J: TRBJ2-5; CDR3: CASMEGRGQETQYF; DNA: TGCGCCAGCATGGAGGGACGGGGGCAAGAGACCCAGTACTTC
D: -; size: -; V: TRBV27; J: TRBJ1-5; CDR3: CASPGSVPAWQGNQPQHF; DNA: -
D: -; size: -; V: TRBV7-9; J: TRBJ1-4; CDR3: CASSLGGVGKEKLFF; DNA: TGTGCCAGCAGCTTAGGTGGAGTCGGGAAGGAAAAACTGTTTTTT
D: TRBD1; size: once; V: TRBV6-5; J: TRBJ1-6; CDR3: CASSYDLTGDNSPLHF; DNA: TGTGCCAGCAGTTACGATCTGACAGGGGATAATTCACCCCTCCACTTT
D: -; size: -; V: TRBV11-2; J: TRBJ2-5; CDR3: CASSLGLTQETQYF; DNA: TGTGCCAGCAGCTTAGGTCTAACTCAAGAGACCCAGTACTTC
D: TRBD2; size: -; V: TRBV3-1/TRBV3-2; J: TRBJ2-1; CDR3: CASSLLSGGGFYNEQFF; DNA: TGTGCCAGCAGCCTTCTTAGCGGGGGAGGGTTTTACAATGAGCAGTTCTTC
D: TRBD2; size: -; V: TRBV5-4; J: TRBJ2-3; CDR3: CASSLAASGWSDTQYF; DNA: TGTGCCAGCAGCTTGGCGGCTAGCGGGTGGTCAGATACGCAGTATTTT
D: TRBD1; size: -; V: TRBV27; J: TRBJ2-4; CDR3: CASSPGQGLNIQYF; DNA: TGTGCCAGCAGTCCGGGACAGGGGTTAAACATTCAGTACTTC
D: -; size: -; V: TRBV29-1; J: TRBJ2-1; CDR3: CSVEYSSNEQFF; DNA: TGCAGCGTGGAATATAGTTCCAATGAGCAGTTCTTC
D: TRBD1; size: -; V: TRBV5-4; J: TRBJ1-2; CDR3: CASSHRDRDYGYTF; DNA: TGTGCCAGCAGCCACCGGGACAGAGACTATGGCTACACCTTC
D: -; size: -; V: TRBV30; J: TRBJ1-4; CDR3: CAWSGQTTNEKLFF; DNA: TGTGCCTGGAGTGGACAGACAACTAATGAAAAACTGTTTTTT